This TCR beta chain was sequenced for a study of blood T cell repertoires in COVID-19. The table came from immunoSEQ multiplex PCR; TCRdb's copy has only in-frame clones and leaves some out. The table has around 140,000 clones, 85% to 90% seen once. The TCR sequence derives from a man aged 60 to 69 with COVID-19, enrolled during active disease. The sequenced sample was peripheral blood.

CDR3: CASSIGGGETDTQYF. For the CDR3, the DNA is TGTGCCAGTAGTATCGGCGGGGGGGAAACAGATACGCAGTATTTT. The chain is built from TRBV19 and TRBJ2-3, with 9 bases aligning to TRBD2. The ends lost 3 bases at V and 3 bases at J; junction bases unmatched: 4. CDR3 length equals 15 residues. Germline CDR1 reads LNHDA; CDR2 reads SQIVND (reference sequence).